This TCR beta chain was obtained from a study of cytomegalovirus exposure and HLA in healthy donors (dated by TCRdb to about 2017). In the study overall: In an earlier analysis of 587 of the donors, 276 Gb of sequence data and 100 million or so unique TCR beta sequences from 150 million to 200 million T cells were reported. The study combined high-throughput TCR immunosequencing, statistical association of individual TCRs with disease status, and machine learning to predict cytomegalovirus infection status. About 310 gigabases of sequencing data and 80 million or so unique TCR sequences were included in an early release covering 500 to 750 HLA-typed donors. A later genetic analysis used genome-wide SNP genotypes for about 65% of the roughly 670 donors, treating that subset as a discovery cohort. The study aimed to test whether signatures of past pathogen exposure could be identified by cataloging public T cell receptors. In addition to the first cohort of approximately 670 subjects, a separate validation cohort of 130 or so different subjects was used. The study used immunosequencing to profile the T cell repertoires of 666 subjects and linked those repertoires to cytomegalovirus serostatus. To decide whether each TCR beta V gene segment behaved as functional or pseudogenic, an earlier analysis of approximately 620 of the donors relied on high-throughput TCR beta sequencing. Class I and class II HLA loci were covered by the typing at four-digit resolution. A later analysis re-analyzed previously published TCR beta repertoires from 600 to 850 donors and added high-resolution HLA genotyping to study TCR occurrence patterns. Four or five DR-DQ haplotypes were handled as single units for association and clustering, since linkage in the cohort was strong. Every discovery cohort repertoire had been produced on one sequencing platform. Typing coverage differed by locus: A, B, C, DRB1 and DQB1 were typed in roughly 620-640 donors, DQA1 in about 550, DPA1 in over 600, and DPB1 in 472. Rather than using new phenotypic data, the later analysis identified candidate immune exposures from TCR beta sequences and from how often those sequences occurred across donors. Of the roughly 420 genotyped donors, 81% were placed in the genetic ancestry cluster associated with self-reported Caucasian donors. Donor age, sex, ethnicity and CMV serostatus were compiled together with the repertoire data. On average, approximately 250,000 unique TCR beta nucleotide sequences were sequenced per donor among 398 genotyped donors of the cohort, with 15% to 20% of those sequences being non-productive.

Preparation of the library involved the immunoSEQ multiplex PCR assay. A mixture of 60 forward primers for TCR Vbeta segments and 13 reverse primers for TCR Jbeta segments was used in the multiplex PCR. Amplification of the CDR3 region of rearranged TCR beta genes was performed with a multiplex PCR assay on genomic DNA. The Illumina HiSeq System was used to sequence the amplified TCR beta libraries as 87-base-pair reads. In the original analysis: In a later analysis, around 80 million unique TCR beta chains were counted across the approximately 640 repertoires, and roughly 11 million of these chains were shared by at least two donors. A nearest-neighbor algorithm error-corrected the raw reads and collapsed the reads into unique sequences, merging closely related sequences to remove PCR and sequencing errors. To assign V, D and J gene segments, CDR3 sequences were aligned to IMGT reference sequences. Each retained sequence needed at least a six-nucleotide match to both a V gene segment and a J gene segment. A rearrangement was called productive if the CDR3 had no stop codons and remained in frame with V and J, and every other rearrangement was called non-productive. Following IMGT convention, CDR3 was defined as the stretch from the second conserved V-encoded cysteine to the conserved J-encoded phenylalanine. In an earlier analysis of 587 of the donors, sequences lacking an unambiguous match to a single V gene segment were excluded. An earlier analysis of some 500 of the donors classified V segments as functional when productive rearrangements were above 56.7% and as segregating when the standard deviation between donors was above 5%. To diagnose cytomegalovirus status from the catalog of TCR beta chain sequences, a statistical classification framework was built. In a later analysis, V and J genes were assigned by comparing TCR nucleotide sequences against IMGT/GENE-DB human TR gene sequences. A later analysis assigned CDR3 sequences and most-parsimonious VDJ recombination scenarios with the TCRdist pipeline. In a later analysis, each TCR beta chain was defined by its CDR3 amino acid sequence together with its V-gene family, and reads lacking a unique V-gene family were excluded. A later analysis removed roughly 590 highly shared, low-generation-probability nucleotide sequences to deal with suspected cross-contamination and a sequencing artifact. A later analysis calculated a clonal expansion index for each public chain from normalized within-repertoire ranks of inferred template counts. In a later analysis, generation probabilities were computed using a VDJ recombination model fitted to out-of-frame rearrangements, and the results were checked against IGoR. Hypergeometric tests were used in a later analysis to score TCR-TCR, TCR-HLA and TCR-CMV co-occurrence, with a repertoire-size bias correction applied to the TCR pairs. False discovery rates were estimated in a later analysis by permuting HLA or CMV assignments 20 times. In a later analysis, co-occurring TCRs were grouped using DBSCAN, and TCRdist sequence similarity was added for clustering within HLA-allele-positive subsets. Repertoires with fewer than 30,000 or more than 120,000 public chains, plus five repertoires with anomalous nucleotide sharing, were excluded from co-occurrence clustering. TCRdb re-hosts the immuneACCESS table, in-frame sequences only. Its copies lack some clones; in the studies checked, an unresolved V gene accounts for under half of them, and the cause for the rest is not known. The D gene and trimming were derived from the DNA, and the V and J assignments and clone size from that table. For this sample the table gives about 200,000 clones, of which 75% to 80% were detected only once. The ten largest account for 13% to 15% of the sample.

The germline V gene provides CDR1 SGHRS and CDR2 YFSETQ. Trimming removed 4 bases from V and 1 base from J, leaving 10 bases between the germline ends. The CDR3 numbers 14 residues from cysteine through phenylalanine. The sequence is cut down to CDR3 DNA, 42 bases in frame from base 1. The cohort comprised approximately 700 healthy bone marrow donors. At the time of sampling, every cohort member was nominally healthy, though immune exposures that went unrecorded were likely present. The donor tested CMV seropositive and was one of the 289 seropositive cohort members. Each donor provided a peripheral blood sample, and peripheral blood mononuclear cells were used for TCR beta sequencing. Genomic DNA extraction from the blood cell samples was performed with the Qiagen DNeasy Blood Extraction Kit. In regard to this clone: No antigen is known for it. No quality values exist for individual bases; no much larger clone is one base distant.

Paper-wide results and their limitations: A later analysis reported that several top co-occurrence clusters appeared linked to parvovirus B19, influenza, CMV and Epstein-Barr virus. In this cohort, only TCR beta chains were sequenced, and detectable features were limited by the absence of alpha or paired-chain data. Presence/absence analyses assumed roughly uniform sequencing depth across donors, an assumption that may not hold. The study listed approximately 160 TCR beta chains as associated with cytomegalovirus. In a later genetic analysis, fewer N-insertions in productive TCRs were reported among donors in an Asian-associated ancestry cluster than the roughly 700-donor mean. Immune exposure information for the cohort was limited to CMV serostatus. Linkage disequilibrium might explain the correlated functional status among segregating V segments, but an unknown experimental factor could not be ruled out. At a false discovery rate of 0.05, a later analysis linked about 16,000 TCR beta sequences to specific HLA alleles. A further reported finding was that TCR beta sequences accurately predicted the HLA-A and HLA-B alleles for most subjects in the first cohort. When HLA alleles, especially DR and DQ, strongly co-occurred, TCR associations were difficult to assign to individual alleles. In a later analysis, TCR association rates were found to vary across HLA loci, with the most associated TCRs seen for DRB1 alleles and the fewest for HLA-C alleles. The 87-base-pair reads could not distinguish some IMGT-functional V segments, including TRBV6-2 and TRBV6-3, so those segments were excluded. Most TCR sequences were observed very rarely across donors, whereas some public TCRs were present in many individuals. V-gene and J-gene trimming of TCR beta chains was associated with a missense DCLRE1C variant in a later genetic analysis, and the association was replicated in an independent cohort. The authors suggested that the approach could potentially be extended to other disease states and immunological phenotypes. Roughly 17 rarely observed V segments, including chromosome 9 orphons, were excluded from the earlier analysis of a few hundred of the donors because counts were too low. The classifier was reported to diagnose cytomegalovirus status with high specificity and sensitivity in both the original and validation cohorts. Most CMV-associated TCR beta chains appeared to be HLA-restricted in a later analysis, and the HLA associations seemed to be driven largely by CMV exposure. A cluster of highly shared sequence variants was judged likely to represent a technical artifact of the sequencing pipeline. In an earlier analysis of some 550 of the donors, most TCR beta V segments were observed in productive rearrangements about 90% or about 30% of the time, broadly matching IMGT annotations. A few of the identified cytomegalovirus-associated TCR beta chains were confirmed in vitro to be specific for cytomegalovirus antigens. Because HLA typing was missing for some donors at each locus, association tests included only the typed subset. In a later analysis, HLA-associated TCR beta chains were found to be more clonally expanded and to have lower generation probabilities than equally common non-associated chains.

The source is a young woman in good health and CMV-seropositive. The sequencing input was PBMCs. The rearrangement joined TRBV5-1 to TRBJ2-3; TRBD1 could be the D gene, as 5 bases match. The CDR3 sequence is CASSPTTGTDTQYF. DNA sequence: TGCGCCAGCAGCCCCACGACAGGCACAGATACGCAGTATTTT. The variable domain in full, with residues beyond the CDR3 obtained from the reference TRBV5-1 and TRBJ2-3 genes, is KAGVTQTPRYLIKTRGQQVTLSCSPISGHRSVSWYQQTPGQGLQFLFEYFSETQRNKGNFPGRFSGRQFSNSRSEMNVSTLELGDSALYLCASSPTTGTDTQYFGPGTRLTVL.